The next 8 T cell receptor beta chains were all read from a single sample in a study of blood T cell repertoires in COVID-19. The data were produced by immunoSEQ multiplex PCR, yet TCRdb's version contains in-frame clones alone and is incomplete. The table has approximately 260,000 clones, around 82% seen once; the top ten hold approximately 9%. The specimen was peripheral blood. The receptors come from a human donor in a cohort sampled during active COVID-19.

DNA for the CDR3: TGCGCCAGCAGCCAAGGTTACTACTCTGGAAACACCATATATTTT. Translation: CASSQGYYSGNTIYF. V is TRBV4-3 and J is TRBJ1-3; D not certain. Germline V gene sequence: CDR1 LGHNA, CDR2 YSLEER. V gave up 1 base and J gave up 0 bases, with 7 bases separating them. The CDR3 extends over 15 amino acids.

This clone appeared a single time. The genes are TRBV28 and TRBJ1-1, with D possibly matching TRBD1 (5 bases). V was shortened by 5 bases and J by 0 bases, with 13 bases between the two germline ends. This CDR3 is built from 15 residues. Germline V lookup: CDR1 MDHEN, CDR2 SYDVKM. In DNA, the CDR3 is TGTGCCAGCAGTGCCGCGACAGTCATGAACACTGAAGCTTTCTTT. The encoded protein is CASSAATVMNTEAFF.

This chain links TRBV4-1 with TRBJ1-4, with TRBD1 as a possible D gene (5 bases). Between the trimmed V and J ends, which lost 4 bases and 0 bases, there was a span of 12 bases. The CDR3 consists of 16 residues. Germline-derived CDR1 and CDR2 are MGHRA and YSYEKL. The CDR3 DNA reads as TGCGCCAGCAGCCCCACTCCGACAGCAACTAATGAAAAACTGTTTTTT. Its translation is CASSPTPTATNEKLFF.

This clone has only one observation. This chain links TRBV10-2 with TRBJ1-5, with TRBD1 matching 12 bases. This CDR3 is 16 amino acids long. The V and J ends lost 1 base and 4 bases, in that order; junction bases with no gene match: 2. Germline CDR1 WSHSY, CDR2 SAAADI. The CDR3 DNA is TGCGCCAGCAGTGAGTGGGGACAGGGGGCGAATCAGCCCCAGCATTTT. It codes for CASSEWGQGANQPQHF.

The rearrangement links TRBV13 to TRBJ2-7; 7 nucleotides agree with TRBD1. Germline CDR1 reads PRHDT; CDR2 reads FYEKMQ (reference sequence). The CDR3 contains 14 residues. The J segment lost 10 bases and the V segment lost 5 bases, leaving 14 bases of the junction unmatched. The CDR3 here is CASSGLTGSNLQYF. The CDR3 coding sequence is TGTGCCAGCAGCGGCTTGACAGGGTCCAATCTTCAGTACTTC.

V is TRBV28 and J is TRBJ2-3; 8 bases agree with TRBD1. Germline values: CDR1 MDHEN, CDR2 SYDVKM. There are 16 residues in the CDR3. V lost 8 bases to trimming and J lost 5 bases; unmatched junction nucleotides: 15. The CDR3 nucleotides are TGTGCCAGCTTGTCCTCGGGCAGGGGGCGCAAAGATACGCAGTATTTT. Its protein is CASLSSGRGRKDTQYF.

CDR3 in amino acids: CATSPGGPNNQPQHF. The DNA of the CDR3 is TGTGCCACTTCGCCGGGGGGACCAAACAATCAGCCCCAGCATTTT. The chain joins TRBV3-1 (or the pseudogene TRBV3-2) to TRBJ1-5; possibly TRBD1 for D (5 bases). This CDR3 is 15 amino acids long. The germline V gene encodes CDR1 LGHDT and CDR2 YNNKEL (reference sequence). The V end lost 10 bases, the J end lost 3 bases, and 19 bases lay between the germline ends.

This clone was seen a single time. This rearrangement joins TRBV21-1 to TRBJ1-5. TRBV21-1 is given as a pseudogene. The CDR3 consists of 12 residues. Here the CDR3 reads CASSPYYQPQHF. DNA for the CDR3: TGTGCCAGCAGCCCCTACTATCAGCCCCAGCATTTT.